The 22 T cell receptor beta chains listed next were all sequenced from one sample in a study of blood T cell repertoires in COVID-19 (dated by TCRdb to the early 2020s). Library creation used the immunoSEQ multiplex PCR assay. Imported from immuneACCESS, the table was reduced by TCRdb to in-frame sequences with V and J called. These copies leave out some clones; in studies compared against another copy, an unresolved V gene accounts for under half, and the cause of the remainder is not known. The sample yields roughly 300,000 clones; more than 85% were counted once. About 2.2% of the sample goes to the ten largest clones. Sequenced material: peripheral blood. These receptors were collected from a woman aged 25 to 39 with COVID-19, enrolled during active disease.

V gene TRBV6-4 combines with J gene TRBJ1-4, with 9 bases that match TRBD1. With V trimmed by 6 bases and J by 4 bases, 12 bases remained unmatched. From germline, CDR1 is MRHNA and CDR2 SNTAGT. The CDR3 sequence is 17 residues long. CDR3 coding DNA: TGTGCCAGCAGCCGGGACAGGGAAGAAAGTGGTAATGAAAAACTGTTTTTT. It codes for CASSRDREESGNEKLFF.

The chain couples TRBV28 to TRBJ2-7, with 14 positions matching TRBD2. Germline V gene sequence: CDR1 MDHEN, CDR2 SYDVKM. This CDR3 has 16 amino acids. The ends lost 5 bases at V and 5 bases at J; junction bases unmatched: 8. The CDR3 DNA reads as TGTGCCAGCAGTCCACTAACGGGACTAGCGGGAGACGAGCAGTACTTC. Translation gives CASSPLTGLAGDEQYF.

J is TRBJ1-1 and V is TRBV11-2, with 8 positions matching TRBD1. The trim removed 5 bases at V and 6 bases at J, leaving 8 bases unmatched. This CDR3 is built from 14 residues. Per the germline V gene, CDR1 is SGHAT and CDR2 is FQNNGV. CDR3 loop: CASSIVGQGAEAFF. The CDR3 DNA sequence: TGTGCCAGCAGCATAGTTGGACAGGGCGCTGAAGCTTTCTTT.

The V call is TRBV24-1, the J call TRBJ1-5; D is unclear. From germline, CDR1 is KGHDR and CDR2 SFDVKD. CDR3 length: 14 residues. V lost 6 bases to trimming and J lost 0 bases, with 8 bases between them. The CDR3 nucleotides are TGTGCCACCAGTTCTGTATCTAGCAATCAGCCCCAGCATTTT. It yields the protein CATSSVSSNQPQHF.

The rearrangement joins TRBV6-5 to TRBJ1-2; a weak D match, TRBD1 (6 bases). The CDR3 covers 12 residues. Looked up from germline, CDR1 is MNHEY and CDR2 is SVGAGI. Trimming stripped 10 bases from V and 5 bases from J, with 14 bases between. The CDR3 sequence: CATTGHPYGYTF. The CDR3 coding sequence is TGTGCCACTACGGGACACCCTTATGGCTACACCTTC.

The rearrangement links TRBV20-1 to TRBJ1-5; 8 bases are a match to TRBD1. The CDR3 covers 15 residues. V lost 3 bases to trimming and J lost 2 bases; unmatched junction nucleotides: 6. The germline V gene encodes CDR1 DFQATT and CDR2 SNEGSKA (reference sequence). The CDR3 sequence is CSASPGQGGNQPQHF. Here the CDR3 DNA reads TGCAGTGCTAGTCCAGGACAGGGAGGCAATCAGCCCCAGCATTTT.

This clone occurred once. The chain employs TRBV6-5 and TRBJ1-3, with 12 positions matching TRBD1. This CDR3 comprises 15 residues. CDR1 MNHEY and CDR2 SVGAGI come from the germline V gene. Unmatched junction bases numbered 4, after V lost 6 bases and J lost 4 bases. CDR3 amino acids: CASRGDRGLGNTIYF. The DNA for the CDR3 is TGTGCCAGCAGGGGGGACAGGGGGCTCGGAAACACCATATATTTT.

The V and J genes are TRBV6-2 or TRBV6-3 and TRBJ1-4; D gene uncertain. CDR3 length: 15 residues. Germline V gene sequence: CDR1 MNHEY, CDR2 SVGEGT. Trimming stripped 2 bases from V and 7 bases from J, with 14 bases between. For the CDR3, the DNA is TGTGCCAGCAGTTACCACCTAAGCGGGCCTGAAAAACTGTTTTTT. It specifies CASSYHLSGPEKLFF.

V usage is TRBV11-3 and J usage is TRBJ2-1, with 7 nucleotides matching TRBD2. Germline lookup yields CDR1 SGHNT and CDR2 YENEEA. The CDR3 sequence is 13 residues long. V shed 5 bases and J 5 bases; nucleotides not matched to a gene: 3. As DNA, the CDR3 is TGTGCCAGCAGCCGGGAGGCAGACAATGAGCAGTTCTTC. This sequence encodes CASSREADNEQFF.

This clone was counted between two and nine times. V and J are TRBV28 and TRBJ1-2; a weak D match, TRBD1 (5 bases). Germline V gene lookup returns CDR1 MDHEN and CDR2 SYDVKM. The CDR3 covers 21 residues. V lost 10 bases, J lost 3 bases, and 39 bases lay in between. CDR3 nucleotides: TGTGCCACCCGAAGCAGTTTATCTGATGGGTTTAGTACAGGATCTTACTATGGCTACACCTTC. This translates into CATRSSLSDGFSTGSYYGYTF.

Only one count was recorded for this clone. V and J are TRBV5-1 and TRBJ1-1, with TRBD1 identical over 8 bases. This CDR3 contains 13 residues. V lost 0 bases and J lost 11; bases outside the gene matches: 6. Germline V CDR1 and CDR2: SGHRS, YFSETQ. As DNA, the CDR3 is TGCGCCAGCAGCTTGGCCGGGACAGGAAGGGCTTTCTTT. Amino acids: CASSLAGTGRAFF. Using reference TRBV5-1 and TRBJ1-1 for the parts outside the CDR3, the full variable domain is KAGVTQTPRYLIKTRGQQVTLSCSPISGHRSVSWYQQTPGQGLQFLFEYFSETQRNKGNFPGRFSGRQFSNSRSEMNVSTLELGDSALYLCASSLAGTGRAFFGQGTRLTVV.

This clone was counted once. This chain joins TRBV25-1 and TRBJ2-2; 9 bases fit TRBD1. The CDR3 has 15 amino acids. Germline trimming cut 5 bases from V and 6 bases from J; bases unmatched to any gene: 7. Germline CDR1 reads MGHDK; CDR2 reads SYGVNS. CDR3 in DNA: TGTGCCAGCAGTAATTCCGACAGGGGGTCCGGGGAGCTGTTTTTT. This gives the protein CASSNSDRGSGELFF. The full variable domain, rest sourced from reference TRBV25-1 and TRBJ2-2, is EADIYQTPRYLVIGTGKKITLECSQTMGHDKMYWYQQDPGMELHLIHYSYGVNSTEKGDLSSESTVSRIRTEHFPLTLESARPSHTSQYLCASSNSDRGSGELFFGEGSRLTVL.

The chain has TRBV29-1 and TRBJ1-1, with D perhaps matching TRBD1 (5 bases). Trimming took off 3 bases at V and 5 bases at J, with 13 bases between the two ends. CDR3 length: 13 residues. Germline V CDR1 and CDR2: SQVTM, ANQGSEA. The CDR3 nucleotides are TGCAGCGTTGATATAGGGGTCATGACTGAAGCTTTCTTT. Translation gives CSVDIGVMTEAFF.

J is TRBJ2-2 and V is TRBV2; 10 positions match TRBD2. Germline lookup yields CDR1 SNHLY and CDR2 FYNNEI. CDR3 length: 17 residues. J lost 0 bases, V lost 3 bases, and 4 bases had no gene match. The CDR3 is CASSEALAGANTGELFF. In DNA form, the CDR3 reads TGTGCCAGCAGTGAGGCGCTAGCGGGGGCGAACACCGGGGAGCTGTTTTTT.

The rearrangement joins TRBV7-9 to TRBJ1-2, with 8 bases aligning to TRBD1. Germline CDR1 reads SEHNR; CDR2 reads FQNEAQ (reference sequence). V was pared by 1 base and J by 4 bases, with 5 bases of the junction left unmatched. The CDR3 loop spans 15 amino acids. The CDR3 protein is CASSLGRQGTYGYTF. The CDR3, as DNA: TGTGCCAGCAGCTTAGGGAGACAGGGGACCTATGGCTACACCTTC.

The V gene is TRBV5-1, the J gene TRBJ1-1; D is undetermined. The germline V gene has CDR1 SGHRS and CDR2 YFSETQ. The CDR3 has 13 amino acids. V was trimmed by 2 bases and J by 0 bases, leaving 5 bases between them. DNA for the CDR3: TGCGCCAGCAGCTTAGGAGTGAACACTGAAGCTTTCTTT. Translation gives CASSLGVNTEAFF.

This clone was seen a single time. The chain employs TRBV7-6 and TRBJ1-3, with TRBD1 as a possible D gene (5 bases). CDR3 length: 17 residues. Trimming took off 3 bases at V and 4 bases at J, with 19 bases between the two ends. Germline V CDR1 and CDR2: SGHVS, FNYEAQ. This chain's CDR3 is CASSFPPGEGPGNTIYF. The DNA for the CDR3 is TGTGCCAGCAGCTTCCCCCCCGGGGAGGGGCCAGGAAACACCATATATTTT.

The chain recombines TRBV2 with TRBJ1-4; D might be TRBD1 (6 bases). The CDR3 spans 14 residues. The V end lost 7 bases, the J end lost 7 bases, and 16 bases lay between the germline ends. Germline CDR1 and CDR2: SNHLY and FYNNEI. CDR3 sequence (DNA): TGTGCCAGCATACCTCAGGGGAGGGCTGAAAAACTGTTTTTT. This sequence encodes CASIPQGRAEKLFF.

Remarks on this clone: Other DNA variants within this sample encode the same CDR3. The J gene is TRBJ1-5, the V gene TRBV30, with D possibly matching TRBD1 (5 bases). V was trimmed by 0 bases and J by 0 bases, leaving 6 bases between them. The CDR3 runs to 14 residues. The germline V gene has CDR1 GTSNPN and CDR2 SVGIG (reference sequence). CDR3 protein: CAWSVQVSNQPQHF. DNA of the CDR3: TGTGCCTGGAGTGTACAGGTTAGCAATCAGCCCCAGCATTTT.

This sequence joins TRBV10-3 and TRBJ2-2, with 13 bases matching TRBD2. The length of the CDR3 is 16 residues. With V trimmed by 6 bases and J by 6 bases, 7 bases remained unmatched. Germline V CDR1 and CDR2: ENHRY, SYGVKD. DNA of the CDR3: TGTGCCATCAGGCGACTAGCGGGAGGTTGGGCCGGGGAGCTGTTTTTT. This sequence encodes CAIRRLAGGWAGELFF.

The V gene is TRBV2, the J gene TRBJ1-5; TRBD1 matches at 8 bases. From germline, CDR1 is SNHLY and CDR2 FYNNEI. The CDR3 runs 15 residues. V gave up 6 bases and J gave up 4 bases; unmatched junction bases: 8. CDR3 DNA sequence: TGTGCCAGCAGCTACGGACAGGGAGGGAATCAGCCCCAGCATTTT. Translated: CASSYGQGGNQPQHF.

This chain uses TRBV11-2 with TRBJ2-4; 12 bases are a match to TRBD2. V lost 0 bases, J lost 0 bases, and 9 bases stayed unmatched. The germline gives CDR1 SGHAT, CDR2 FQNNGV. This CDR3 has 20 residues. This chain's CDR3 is CASSLESSTSGRIAKNIQYF. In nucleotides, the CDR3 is TGTGCCAGCAGCTTAGAAAGTTCTACTAGCGGGAGGATAGCCAAAAACATTCAGTACTTC.